This TCR beta chain was retrieved from a study of blood T cells in healthy people across ages. As for this clonotype: The target antigen is unknown.

Combining a sample-barcoded 5' primer with a J-beta primer mix, a second PCR ran for about 7 to 12 cycles. The template-switch adaptor was a 5' adaptor with 12 random nucleotides. It tagged each cDNA molecule. Each sample provided no less than 2.5 million CDR3-containing paired-end reads. TCRdb reanalysed the 5' RACE reads using MiXCR and keeps one entry per CDR3 protein. This table has roughly 1.6 million distinct CDR3 sequences, 30% to 40% appearing once. Broader study findings: Diversity figures based on one million T cells were deemed too low.

The CDR3 spans 11 residues. The germline V and J ends were trimmed by 2 bases and 7 bases, with 4 bases remaining between them. Germline V CDR1 and CDR2: MGHRA, YSYEKL. Researchers collected 9.5 to 10 milliliters of peripheral blood from every single donor. The rearrangement uses TRBV4-1 and TRBJ2-3, with D unresolved. This TCR came from a woman younger than 45 in good health. The sample consisted of blood. CDR3 sequence reads: CASSQLNTQYF. Here the CDR3 DNA reads TGCGCCAGCAGCCAACTAAATACGCAGTATTTT.